The 16 T cell receptor beta chains below all came from one sample that was sequenced in a study of blood T cell repertoires in COVID-19. The data were produced by immunoSEQ multiplex PCR, yet TCRdb's version contains in-frame clones alone and is incomplete. The sample lists about 180,000 clones, 83% occurring once. Sequenced: peripheral blood. The source is a woman aged 65 to 85 with COVID-19, enrolled during active disease.

The chain links TRBV5-6 to TRBJ2-7; D is possibly TRBD2 (6 bases). Per the germline V gene, CDR1 is SGHDT and CDR2 is YYEEEE. CDR3 size: 15 residues. V dropped 0 bases and J dropped 0 bases, with 10 bases sitting between them. DNA of the CDR3: TGTGCCAGCAGCTTGGTGGGAGGCAGCTCCTACGAGCAGTACTTC. Encoded protein: CASSLVGGSSYEQYF.

The chain has TRBV7-9 and TRBJ1-4, with TRBD1 identical over 7 bases. Germline CDR1 is SEHNR and CDR2 is FQNEAQ (reference sequence). This CDR3 spans 15 amino acids. Trimming cost V 3 bases and J 3 bases; bases outside gene matches: 4. CDR3 sequence: CASSLETGSNEKLFF. In DNA, the CDR3 is TGTGCCAGCAGCTTGGAGACAGGGTCTAATGAAAAACTGTTTTTT. The variable domain in full, with the rest retrieved from reference TRBV7-9 and TRBJ1-4, is DTGVSQNPRHKITKRGQNVTFRCDPISEHNRLYWYRQTLGQGPEFLTYFQNEAQLEKSRLLSDRFSAERPKGSFSTLEIQRTEQGDSAMYLCASSLETGSNEKLFFGSGTQLSVL.

This clone was seen a handful of times. CDR3 in DNA: TGTGCCAGCAGTTACAGGGGGCCTAGCAATCAGCCCCAGCATTTT. It codes for CASSYRGPSNQPQHF. The chain uses TRBV2 and TRBJ1-5; 9 bases line up with TRBD1. J gave up 0 bases and V 5 bases, and 2 bases lay outside the gene matches. Germline V gene lookup returns CDR1 SNHLY and CDR2 FYNNEI. The CDR3 loop spans 15 amino acids. Drawing the rest from reference TRBV2 and TRBJ1-5, the complete variable domain is EPEVTQTPSHQVTQMGQEVILRCVPISNHLYFYWYRQILGQKVEFLVSFYNNEISEKSEIFDDQFSVERPDGSNFTLKIRSTKLEDSAMYFCASSYRGPSNQPQHFGDGTRLSIL.

The rearrangement joins TRBV19 to TRBJ1-2; D is undetermined. V lost 10 bases and J lost 0, with 15 bases in between. CDR3 length equals 14 residues. The germline gives CDR1 LNHDA, CDR2 SQIVND (reference sequence). DNA for the CDR3: TGTGCCACAGGCCACCTCTTAGCTAACTATGGCTACACCTTC. This sequence encodes CATGHLLANYGYTF.

The chain carries TRBV5-1 and TRBJ1-5; 9 bases fit TRBD1. The germline V gene has CDR1 SGHRS and CDR2 YFSETQ. The CDR3 spans 15 residues. J was trimmed by 1 base and V by 5 bases; bases with no gene match: 4. CDR3 sequence (DNA): TGCGCCAGCAGAACCGGGACAGGGAGCAATCAGCCCCAGCATTTT. Its protein product is CASRTGTGSNQPQHF.

The chain recombines TRBV7-2 with TRBJ1-1, with D perhaps matching TRBD1 (5 bases). Germline-derived CDR1 and CDR2 are SGHTA and FQGNSA. Trimming shortened V by 1 base and J by 7 bases, and 10 bases separated the two germline ends. The CDR3 has 13 residues. Here the CDR3 reads CASSLEPGGEAFF. CDR3 sequence (DNA): TGTGCCAGCAGCTTAGAACCGGGGGGTGAAGCTTTCTTT.

This chain joins TRBV28 and TRBJ1-6; D possibly corresponds to TRBD1 (5 bases). Trimming shortened V by 8 bases and J by 6 bases, and 8 bases separated the two germline ends. CDR1 and CDR2 from the germline V gene are MDHEN and SYDVKM. CDR3 length equals 12 residues. CDR3 DNA: TGTGCCAGCTACAGGATTAATTCACCCCTCCACTTT. Encoded protein: CASYRINSPLHF.

Concerning this clone itself: The same CDR3 also results from other DNA sequences found in this sample. The chain is built from TRBV29-1 and TRBJ2-3, with 9 bases that match TRBD2. The length of the CDR3 is 14 residues. After removal of 1 base from V and 1 base from J, the junction contained 0 bases not matched to a gene. In germline, CDR1 is SQVTM, CDR2 ANQGSEA. The CDR3 is CSVEGGRGTDTQYF. As DNA, the CDR3 is TGCAGCGTTGAAGGCGGGAGGGGCACAGATACGCAGTATTTT.

This chain uses TRBV5-1 with TRBJ1-5, with TRBD1 matching 7 bases. The CDR3 extends over 15 amino acids. V lost 0 bases, J lost 4 bases, and 4 bases stayed unmatched. CDR1 is SGHRS and CDR2 is YFSETQ in the germline V gene. CDR3 bases: TGCGCCAGCAGCTTGGAGGGGACAGAGAATCAGCCCCAGCATTTT. It is translated as CASSLEGTENQPQHF. The full variable domain, in which reference TRBV5-1 and TRBJ1-5 provide the parts outside the CDR3, is KAGVTQTPRYLIKTRGQQVTLSCSPISGHRSVSWYQQTPGQGLQFLFEYFSETQRNKGNFPGRFSGRQFSNSRSEMNVSTLELGDSALYLCASSLEGTENQPQHFGDGTRLSIL.

The gene calls are TRBV30 and TRBJ2-5, with 11 bases that match TRBD2. The trim removed 3 bases at V and 5 bases at J, leaving 8 bases unmatched. CDR3 length: 15 residues. Germline V CDR1 and CDR2: GTSNPN, SVGIG (reference sequence). CDR3 amino acids: CAWRRTSGWWETQYF. CDR3 nucleotides: TGTGCCTGGAGACGGACTAGCGGGTGGTGGGAGACCCAGTACTTC.

The chain has TRBV29-1 and TRBJ2-7, with D hard to call. Germline lookup yields CDR1 SQVTM and CDR2 ANQGSEA. Trimming removed 5 bases at V and 2 bases at J, with 13 bases between. This CDR3 contains 13 residues. The DNA for the CDR3 is TGCAGCGTTATTACCCTAGGCCCCTACGAGCAGTACTTC. It encodes CSVITLGPYEQYF.

This clone occurred once. V is TRBV24-1 and J is TRBJ2-2, with 9 bases fitting TRBD1. The length of the CDR3 is 16 residues. Losses at the gene ends were 9 bases for V and 6 bases for J; bases not matched to a gene: 13. CDR1 is KGHDR and CDR2 is SFDVKD in the germline V gene. CDR3: CATAQGGQGYAGELFF. The CDR3 nucleotides are TGTGCCACCGCTCAGGGGGGACAGGGATATGCCGGGGAGCTGTTTTTT.

The chain has TRBV9 and TRBJ2-1; D not certain. The V end was cut by 0 bases, the J end by 5 bases, with 9 bases between. Germline CDR1 and CDR2: SGDLS and YYNGEE. The CDR3 has 14 residues. The CDR3: CASSVGSRNNEQFF. The CDR3 DNA sequence: TGTGCCAGCAGCGTAGGGAGTCGGAACAATGAGCAGTTCTTC.

This chain joins TRBV28 and TRBJ2-7, with D possibly being TRBD2 (6 bases). Germline V CDR1 and CDR2: MDHEN, SYDVKM. V lost 9 bases and J lost 4, with 19 bases in between. This CDR3 comprises 14 residues. The CDR3 coding sequence is TGTGCCAGTTTTCGCTCGGGCGGGGTTTACGAGCAGTACTTC. The encoded protein is CASFRSGGVYEQYF. The complete variable domain, with remaining parts taken from reference TRBV28 and TRBJ2-7, reads DVKVTQSSRYLVKRTGEKVFLECVQDMDHENMFWYRQDPGLGLRLIYFSYDVKMKEKGDIPEGYSVSREKKERFSLILESASTNQTSMYLCASFRSGGVYEQYFGPGTRLTVT.

The rearrangement uses TRBV18 and TRBJ2-5, with TRBD1 identical over 7 bases. This CDR3 comprises 14 residues. Germline trimming cut 4 bases from V and 1 base from J; bases unmatched to any gene: 3. Germline CDR1 is KGHSH and CDR2 is LQKENI. DNA for the CDR3: TGTGCCAGCTCACTCGGGACAGTCCAAGAGACCCAGTACTTC. Translated, it gives CASSLGTVQETQYF.

This chain links TRBV28 with TRBJ2-2; TRBD1 matches at 8 bases. The germline CDR1 and CDR2 sequences are MDHEN and SYDVKM. Losses at the gene ends were 7 bases for V and 5 bases for J; bases not matched to a gene: 9. This CDR3 comprises 15 residues. The CDR3 protein is CASIIGQGRTGELFF. CDR3 nucleotides: TGTGCCAGCATCATAGGACAGGGTCGAACCGGGGAGCTGTTTTTT.